This T cell receptor beta chain came from a study of blood T cell repertoires in COVID-19. Study overall: Samples of COVID-19 (acute and convalescent) were obtained from the United States, Italy and Spain. Sources were T cells, B-cell-depleted T cells, or PBMCs; the material itself was cDNA or gDNA.

V lost 1 base and J lost 0, with 10 bases in between. CDR3 length equals 15 residues. In germline, CDR1 is MNHEY, CDR2 SVGAGI. Original processing methods: Amplification of reference gene primers provided the estimated nucleated cell counts. Method: immunoSEQ multiplex PCR; TCRdb's copy keeps in-frame clones and lacks some. V and J calls and clone size are as listed in that table; D and trimming were resolved from the DNA. The table includes about 330,000 clones, about 82% detected once. V and J are TRBV6-5 and TRBJ2-7; tentative D call: TRBD2 (6 bases). This clonotype originated in a woman aged 50 to 65 with acute or convalescent COVID-19. The source material was peripheral blood. For the CDR3, the DNA is TGTGCCAGCAGTTACTTAGGCGGGGCCTCCTACGAGCAGTACTTC. Translating gives CASSYLGGASYEQYF.